Below are 29 T cell receptor beta chains sequenced from a single sample in a study of blood T cell repertoires in COVID-19. Generated by immunoSEQ multiplex PCR, the TCRdb table keeps only in-frame clones and is missing some. The profile covers about 260,000 clones, with about 90% appearing a single time and 1.5% taken by the ten largest. The sequencing input was peripheral blood. Receptors originate from a middle-aged woman who had recovered from COVID-19.

The genes are TRBV7-8 and TRBJ1-2; 10 nucleotides line up with TRBD1. CDR1 and CDR2 from the germline V gene are SGHVS and FQNEAQ. This CDR3 is built from 15 residues. J was trimmed by 6 bases and V by 4 bases; bases with no gene match: 8. The CDR3 DNA follows: TGTGCCAGCAGCTCGCCGACAGGGGGCTTAGATGGCTACACCTTC. As protein: CASSSPTGGLDGYTF.

The rearrangement joins TRBV10-2 to TRBJ2-1, with 7 nucleotides matching TRBD2. The CDR3 has 14 residues. Germline loops: CDR1 WSHSY, CDR2 SAAADI. Trimming cost V 3 bases and J 4 bases; bases outside gene matches: 3. In nucleotides, the CDR3 is TGCGCCAGCAGTGACCCGGGGGGATACAATGAGCAGTTCTTC. Translation gives CASSDPGGYNEQFF.

The chain employs TRBV5-5 and TRBJ2-7, with a tentative D call TRBD1 (6 bases). V lost 3 bases, J lost 3 bases, and 13 bases lay in between. Germline CDR1 reads SGHKS; CDR2 reads YYEKEE (reference sequence). The CDR3 length is 14 residues. CDR3 sequence: CASSSLPQGYEQYF. CDR3 nucleotide sequence: TGTGCCAGCAGCTCTCTCCCACAGGGCTACGAGCAGTACTTC.

CDR3 DNA sequence: TGCGCCAGCAGCCTACAGGGTCGATCCACTGAAGCTTTCTTT. This codes for CASSLQGRSTEAFF. The chain recombines TRBV23-1 with TRBJ1-1; tentatively, D is TRBD1 (6 bases). TRBV23-1 is placed among ORFs of uncertain function. Trimming removed 6 bases at V and 4 bases at J, with 15 bases between. This CDR3 is built from 14 residues.

The rearrangement joins TRBV6-5 to TRBJ2-2; D gene uncertain. The CDR3 runs to 13 residues. Germline values: CDR1 MNHEY, CDR2 SVGAGI. The V and J ends lost 7 bases and 6 bases respectively, with 12 bases between them. The CDR3 bases are TGTGCCAGCAAGAGAGAGCTCGCCGGGGAGCTGTTTTTT. Its protein is CASKRELAGELFF.

This clone was seen only once. This chain uses TRBV9 with TRBJ2-4; 9 bases line up with TRBD1. The length of the CDR3 is 14 residues. Looked up from germline, CDR1 is SGDLS and CDR2 is YYNGEE. With V trimmed by 3 bases and J by 8 bases, 6 bases remained unmatched. CDR3 residues: CASSDRDRDDIQYF. CDR3 DNA sequence: TGTGCCAGCAGCGACCGGGACAGGGATGACATTCAGTACTTC.

The chain links TRBV27 to TRBJ2-7; D uncertain. The CDR3 spans 14 residues. V lost 2 bases and J lost 0, with 8 bases in between. Germline V gene sequence: CDR1 MNHEY, CDR2 SMNVEV (reference sequence). The CDR3 region is CASSLDTLSYEQYF. As DNA, the CDR3 is TGTGCCAGCAGTTTAGACACCCTCTCCTACGAGCAGTACTTC.

This clone was detected only once. This CDR3 is CASSLSGAGRTYEQYF. Here the CDR3 DNA reads TGTGCCAGCAGTTTATCGGGGGCGGGCAGAACCTACGAGCAGTACTTC. V is TRBV27 and J is TRBJ2-7; perhaps TRBD1 as D (6 bases). This CDR3 is 16 amino acids long. Germline CDR1 MNHEY, CDR2 SMNVEV (reference sequence). The germline V and J ends were trimmed by 0 bases and 2 bases, with 14 bases remaining between them.

The chain combines TRBV7-2 with TRBJ1-3; no clear D. V was shortened by 5 bases and J by 7 bases, with 9 bases between the two germline ends. Germline loops: CDR1 SGHTA, CDR2 FQGNSA. CDR3 size: 12 residues. CDR3 nucleotides: TGTGCCAGCAGCCGGTCCCGCAACACCATATATTTT. It codes for CASSRSRNTIYF.

V is TRBV27 and J is TRBJ1-4; D is ambiguous. Germline V gene data show CDR1 as MNHEY and CDR2 as SMNVEV (reference sequence). The CDR3 sequence is 15 residues long. The V and J ends lost 3 bases and 4 bases respectively, with 12 bases between them. Here the CDR3 DNA reads TGTGCCAGCAGTTTCTCTACAGCCCTTAATGAAAAACTGTTTTTT. It specifies CASSFSTALNEKLFF. Full variable domain (missing parts from reference TRBV27 and TRBJ1-4): EAQVTQNPRYLITVTGKKLTVTCSQNMNHEYMSWYRQDPGLGLRQIYYSMNVEVTDKGDVPEGYKVSRKEKRNFPLILESPSPNQTSLYFCASSFSTALNEKLFFGSGTQLSVL.

To note about this clone: Additional DNA sequences in this sample encode the identical CDR3. The V gene is TRBV6-5, the J gene TRBJ1-3; TRBD1 might be the D (6 bases). Per germline, CDR1 MNHEY and CDR2 SVGAGI. Trimming left V 6 bases short and J 0 bases short, with 9 bases between. There are 14 residues in the CDR3. The DNA for the CDR3 is TGTGCCAGCAGGACAGGAGGCTCTGGAAACACCATATATTTT. Residues: CASRTGGSGNTIYF.

The chain joins TRBV27 to TRBJ1-1; D is unclear. V lost 2 bases, J lost 4 bases, and 26 bases lay in between. Germline-derived CDR1 and CDR2 are MNHEY and SMNVEV (reference sequence). This CDR3 region has 19 residues. In DNA, the CDR3 is TGTGCCAGCAGTTTACATTCCATTTCCCCAATACTGCGAAGCACTGAAGCTTTCTTT. It translates to CASSLHSISPILRSTEAFF.

This chain joins TRBV19 and TRBJ1-2; TRBD1 aligns across 9 bases. Germline V gene sequence: CDR1 LNHDA, CDR2 SQIVND (reference sequence). The CDR3 covers 16 residues. With 7 bases clipped from V and 3 bases from J, the junction kept 12 bases outside the gene matches. CDR3 sequence: CASNPRNRGRDYGYTF. CDR3 in DNA: TGTGCCAGTAACCCTCGGAACAGGGGGCGAGACTATGGCTACACCTTC.

CDR3 loop: CSVEGTAELYGYTF. The CDR3 DNA is TGCAGCGTTGAGGGGACAGCGGAACTCTATGGCTACACCTTC. The rearrangement joins TRBV29-1 to TRBJ1-2; the match to TRBD1 covers 7 bases. CDR3 length equals 14 residues. The germline V gene encodes CDR1 SQVTM and CDR2 ANQGSEA. With V trimmed by 3 bases and J by 4 bases, 8 bases remained unmatched. The entire variable domain, with the rest obtained from reference TRBV29-1 and TRBJ1-2, is as follows: SAVISQKPSRDICQRGTSLTIQCQVDSQVTMMFWYRQQPGQSLTLIATANQGSEATYESGFVIDKFPISRPNLTFSTLTVSNMSPEDSSIYLCSVEGTAELYGYTFGSGTRLTVV.

The V gene is TRBV15, the J gene TRBJ1-5; 7 positions match TRBD1. The CDR3 runs to 15 residues. Germline loops: CDR1 LNHNV, CDR2 YYDKDF (reference sequence). V lost 5 bases to trimming and J lost 0 bases; unmatched junction nucleotides: 4. CDR3 sequence: CATSGQGDSNQPQHF. The CDR3 DNA follows: TGTGCCACCAGCGGCCAGGGGGATAGCAATCAGCCCCAGCATTTT.

The chain links TRBV25-1 to TRBJ1-2, with D perhaps TRBD1 (6 bases). V was clipped by 6 bases and J by 6 bases, with 14 bases between them. Looked up from germline, CDR1 is MGHDK and CDR2 is SYGVNS. This CDR3 comprises 13 residues. The CDR3 bases are TGTGCCAGCAGCCTTCAGGGGAATAATGGCTACACCTTC. Translation gives CASSLQGNNGYTF.

The chain employs TRBV3-1 (or the pseudogene TRBV3-2) and TRBJ2-5; unclear D gene. Germline-derived CDR1 and CDR2 are LGHDT and YNNKEL (reference sequence). The CDR3 sequence is 13 residues long. The V end was cut by 0 bases, the J end by 1 base, with 3 bases between. The CDR3 DNA sequence: TGTGCCAGCAGCCAAGACCTCCAAGAGACCCAGTACTTC. Protein product: CASSQDLQETQYF.

The J gene is TRBJ1-2, the V gene TRBV5-6; unclear D gene. The germline gives CDR1 SGHDT, CDR2 YYEEEE. The length of the CDR3 is 13 residues. V gave up 2 bases and J gave up 5 bases, with 10 bases separating them. In nucleotides, the CDR3 is TGTGCCAGCAGCTTTATATCCACTTATGGCTACACCTTC. Its protein product is CASSFISTYGYTF.

The chain uses TRBV28 and TRBJ2-3; 12 bases are a match to TRBD2. This CDR3 contains 15 residues. Germline values: CDR1 MDHEN, CDR2 SYDVKM. J lost 4 bases, V lost 4 bases, and 3 bases had no gene match. The CDR3 DNA reads TGTGCCAGCAGTTCCCTAGCGGGGGGGGCAGATACGCAGTATTTT. Encoded protein: CASSSLAGGADTQYF.

With respect to this clone: The same CDR3 is also encoded by other DNA sequences in this sample. The CDR3 is CASSLGSSYNSPLHF. CDR3 coding DNA: TGCGCCAGCAGCTTGGGGAGCTCCTATAATTCACCCCTCCACTTT. The chain combines TRBV5-1 with TRBJ1-6; D unclear. Germline loops: CDR1 SGHRS, CDR2 YFSETQ. The CDR3 runs to 15 residues. Trimming stripped 0 bases from V and 0 bases from J, with 4 bases between.

The rearrangement links TRBV6-1 to TRBJ1-2; TRBD1 matches at 7 bases. V shed 6 bases and J 1 base; nucleotides not matched to a gene: 8. The CDR3 runs to 15 residues. CDR1 MNHNS and CDR2 SASEGT come from the germline V gene. The CDR3 here is CASRLTGAVNYGYTF. The CDR3 DNA sequence: TGTGCCAGCAGGTTAACAGGGGCGGTTAACTATGGCTACACCTTC.

This rearrangement joins TRBV12-3 or TRBV12-4 to TRBJ2-4; tentatively, D is TRBD2 (5 bases). The CDR3 extends over 13 amino acids. Trimming cost V 7 bases and J 9 bases, with 16 bases left between them. The CDR3 loop is CASTSVVEGIQYF. The DNA of the CDR3 is TGTGCCAGCACCTCCGTGGTTGAGGGCATTCAGTACTTC.

This sequence joins TRBV30 and TRBJ1-3; a weak D match, TRBD1 (5 bases). V was pared by 0 bases and J by 6 bases, with 15 bases between. CDR3 length equals 15 residues. From germline, CDR1 is GTSNPN and CDR2 SVGIG (reference sequence). The DNA for the CDR3 is TGTGCCTGGAGTGTACGTCGCAGGGTGGTAAACACCATATATTTT. Residues: CAWSVRRRVVNTIYF.

V gene TRBV4-1 combines with J gene TRBJ2-7, with D possibly TRBD1 on 5 matching bases. V shed 1 base and J shed 4 bases, with 11 bases lying between them. The CDR3 loop spans 14 amino acids. Germline loops: CDR1 MGHRA, CDR2 YSYEKL. In DNA, the CDR3 is TGCGCCAGCAGCCAAGGGGCGGACAATTACGAGCAGTACTTC. It codes for CASSQGADNYEQYF.

The V gene is TRBV3-1 (or the pseudogene TRBV3-2), the J gene TRBJ2-2; possibly TRBD1 for D (6 bases). The CDR3 spans 16 residues. V shed 4 bases and J shed 1 base, with 13 bases lying between them. Germline V gives CDR1 LGHDT, CDR2 YNNKEL (reference sequence). The chain's CDR3 is CASSLRGTGNTGELFF. DNA for the CDR3: TGTGCCAGCAGCCTAAGGGGGACCGGGAACACCGGGGAGCTGTTTTTT.

This clone showed up just once. V and J are TRBV3-1 (or the pseudogene TRBV3-2) and TRBJ1-1, with TRBD1 as a possible D gene (5 bases). Per the germline V gene, CDR1 is LGHDT and CDR2 is YNNKEL (reference sequence). V lost 4 bases, J lost 8 bases, and 14 bases lay in between. CDR3 size: 13 residues. The CDR3 bases are TGTGCCAGCAGCCCTCCGGGACTGTTCGAAGCTTTCTTT. This gives the protein CASSPPGLFEAFF.

The rearrangement joins TRBV5-1 to TRBJ2-3; D gene ambiguous. The CDR3 has 14 amino acids. The V end lost 0 bases, the J end lost 6 bases, and 11 bases lay between the germline ends. Per germline, CDR1 SGHRS and CDR2 YFSETQ. This CDR3 is CASSLGLHQDTQYF. The DNA of the CDR3 is TGCGCCAGCAGCTTGGGGCTGCACCAGGATACGCAGTATTTT.

The CDR3 sequence is CAISESTDGKQFF. CDR3 nucleotide sequence: TGTGCCATCAGTGAGTCGACGGACGGGAAGCAGTTCTTC. The rearrangement joins TRBV10-3 to TRBJ2-1, with D possibly being TRBD2 (5 bases). CDR1 is ENHRY and CDR2 is SYGVKD in the germline V gene. The CDR3 extends over 13 amino acids. Between the trimmed V and J ends, which lost 0 bases and 11 bases, there was a span of 11 bases.

V gene TRBV29-1 combines with J gene TRBJ1-2, with 9 bases lining up with TRBD1. The CDR3 length is 15 residues. Trimming took 5 bases from V and 6 from J; bases not matched to a gene: 13. Germline-derived CDR1 and CDR2 are SQVTM and ANQGSEA. This CDR3 reads CSVPLSYRGRDGYTF. CDR3 DNA sequence: TGCAGCGTTCCCCTATCCTACAGGGGGCGAGATGGCTACACCTTC. The entire variable domain, with the rest obtained from reference TRBV29-1 and TRBJ1-2, is as follows: SAVISQKPSRDICQRGTSLTIQCQVDSQVTMMFWYRQQPGQSLTLIATANQGSEATYESGFVIDKFPISRPNLTFSTLTVSNMSPEDSSIYLCSVPLSYRGRDGYTFGSGTRLTVV.